Shown below are 13 T cell receptor beta chains from a single sample sequenced in a study of lymphopenia after photon versus proton radiotherapy. Here immunoSEQ multiplex PCR was the method, and the copy in TCRdb shows in-frame clones only, minus some. The data hold approximately 30,000 clones, with over 80% observed a single time. Sequenced material: peripheral blood, taken from a patient treated with photon-based radiotherapy. These receptors all stem from a woman aged 45 to 65 with pancreatic cancer.

This chain joins TRBV4-3 and TRBJ2-3; the match to TRBD1 covers 9 bases. The CDR3 totals 16 residues. V gave up 0 bases and J gave up 4 bases; unmatched junction bases: 5. CDR1 is LGHNA and CDR2 is YSLEER in the germline V gene. CDR3 protein: CASSQDRGQGADTQYF. DNA of the CDR3: TGCGCCAGCAGCCAAGATCGGGGACAGGGTGCAGATACGCAGTATTTT.

The chain has TRBV9 and TRBJ2-2, with 9 bases identical to TRBD1. Germline lookup yields CDR1 SGDLS and CDR2 YYNGEE. This CDR3 comprises 15 residues. V lost 4 bases to trimming and J lost 5 bases; unmatched junction nucleotides: 6. This chain's CDR3 is CASSPRTGETGELFF. DNA of the CDR3: TGTGCCAGCAGCCCCCGGACAGGGGAGACCGGGGAGCTGTTTTTT.

V usage is TRBV5-6 and J usage is TRBJ2-7, with 8 nucleotides matching TRBD2. This CDR3 spans 14 amino acids. Germline CDR1 is SGHDT and CDR2 is YYEEEE. With 3 bases clipped from V and 0 bases from J, the junction kept 2 bases outside the gene matches. CDR3 residues: CASSSSGSSYEQYF. DNA for the CDR3: TGTGCCAGCAGCTCAAGCGGGAGCTCCTACGAGCAGTACTTC. Together with reference TRBV5-6 and TRBJ2-7, the CDR3 gives the full variable domain: DAGVTQSPTHLIKTRGQQVTLRCSPKSGHDTVSWYQQALGQGPQFIFQYYEEEERQRGNFPDRFSGHQFPNYSSELNVNALLLGDSALYLCASSSSGSSYEQYFGPGTRLTVT.

V gene TRBV7-2 combines with J gene TRBJ2-1; D gene ambiguous. The CDR3 totals 15 residues. Trimming shortened V by 1 base and J by 3 bases, and 10 bases separated the two germline ends. Germline loops: CDR1 SGHTA, CDR2 FQGNSA. CDR3 bases: TGTGCCAGCAGCTTAGATAGGAGCCTCTACAATGAGCAGTTCTTC. Amino acid sequence: CASSLDRSLYNEQFF.

The J gene is TRBJ1-2, the V gene TRBV9, with a tentative D call TRBD1 (5 bases). Germline CDR1 is SGDLS and CDR2 is YYNGEE. The germline V and J ends were trimmed by 4 bases and 7 bases, with 29 bases remaining between them. The CDR3 covers 18 residues. CDR3 protein: CASSLGTGRVRTGSGYTF. For the CDR3, the DNA is TGTGCCAGCAGCCTCGGGACGGGCAGGGTCAGGACGGGCAGTGGCTACACCTTC.

This rearrangement joins TRBV14 to TRBJ2-5; perhaps TRBD2 as D (5 bases). This CDR3 is built from 16 residues. V was pared by 3 bases and J by 1 base, with 15 bases between. Per the germline V gene, CDR1 is SGHDN and CDR2 is FVKESK. CDR3 coding DNA: TGTGCCAGCAGCCAGACCCGAACGGACTTCCAAGAGACCCAGTACTTC. This encodes CASSQTRTDFQETQYF. The full variable domain, in which reference TRBV14 and TRBJ2-5 provide the parts outside the CDR3, is EAGVTQFPSHSVIEKGQTVTLRCDPISGHDNLYWYRRVMGKEIKFLLHFVKESKQDESGMPNNRFLAERTGGTYSTLKVQPAELEDSGVYFCASSQTRTDFQETQYFGPGTRLLVL.

The rearrangement uses TRBV11-3 and TRBJ2-3; 14 bases map to TRBD2. CDR1 is SGHNT, CDR2 YENEEA, per germline. Trimming removed 3 bases from V and 3 bases from J; junction bases left unmatched: 14. This CDR3 comprises 20 residues. CDR3 in amino acids: CASSLGLPGLAGERTDTQYF. The CDR3 DNA sequence: TGTGCCAGCAGCTTGGGCCTCCCGGGACTAGCGGGAGAGAGGACAGATACGCAGTATTTT.

This chain links TRBV19 with TRBJ1-2, with D perhaps TRBD1 (6 bases). The CDR3 is 13 residues long. V was cut by 3 bases and J by 8 bases, with 13 bases left in between. Germline CDR1 is LNHDA and CDR2 is SQIVND (reference sequence). In nucleotides, the CDR3 is TGTGCCAGTAGTATTACCCCGACAGGCGGCTACACCTTC. Protein sequence: CASSITPTGGYTF.

V gene TRBV15 combines with J gene TRBJ1-1, with 10 bases aligning to TRBD1. V shed 8 bases and J 8 bases; nucleotides not matched to a gene: 8. This CDR3 is built from 13 residues. Germline V CDR1 and CDR2: LNHNV, YYDKDF (reference sequence). CDR3 protein: CATCRTGGAEAFF. CDR3 sequence (DNA): TGTGCCACCTGCCGGACAGGGGGGGCCGAAGCTTTCTTT.

The rearrangement joins TRBV27 to TRBJ2-3, with a weak D call TRBD1 (5 bases). In germline, CDR1 is MNHEY, CDR2 SMNVEV (reference sequence). V was trimmed by 3 bases and J by 2 bases, leaving 9 bases between them. This CDR3 spans 14 amino acids. The CDR3 loop is CASSFQGLTDTQYF. For the CDR3, the DNA is TGTGCCAGCAGTTTCCAGGGCCTCACAGATACGCAGTATTTT.

This clone showed up just once. This rearrangement joins TRBV30 to TRBJ2-2; 14 bases map to TRBD2. Per germline, CDR1 GTSNPN and CDR2 SVGIG (reference sequence). The ends lost 6 bases at V and 8 bases at J; junction bases unmatched: 8. CDR3 size: 15 residues. Here the CDR3 DNA reads TGTGCCTGTCCCGGGACTAGCGGGAGCGGGGGGGAGCTGTTTTTT. Translating gives CACPGTSGSGGELFF.

The chain carries TRBV4-3 and TRBJ2-7, with 8 bases fitting TRBD2. This CDR3 region has 13 residues. Trimming at V came to 1 base and at J to 6 bases, leaving 2 bases not matched to a gene. The germline CDR1 and CDR2 sequences are LGHNA and YSLEER. The CDR3 nucleotides are TGCGCCAGCAGCCAAGGCGGGGGGTTCGAGCAGTACTTC. This encodes CASSQGGGFEQYF.

This clone was seen a single time. The V gene is TRBV7-6, the J gene TRBJ2-2; D call uncertain. Germline CDR1 SGHVS, CDR2 FNYEAQ. V lost 1 base and J lost 6, with 6 bases in between. The CDR3 is 13 residues long. CDR3 sequence: CASSLGSAGELFF. CDR3 in DNA: TGTGCCAGCAGCTTAGGGTCAGCCGGGGAGCTGTTTTTT.